The clone carrying this T cell receptor (beta chain) occurred a few times. In the original analysis: The assay estimated nucleated cells by amplifying reference gene primers. Libraries were prepared by immunoSEQ multiplex PCR; TCRdb keeps only in-frame clonotypes and omits some of them. That table gives V, J and clone size, and the DNA gave D and trimming. The data contain about 74,000 clones, 70% to 90% of them singletons. This CDR3 is built from 15 residues. Germline V lookup: CDR1 MNHEY, CDR2 SVGEGT. The trim removed 6 bases at V and 6 bases at J, leaving 9 bases unmatched. This specimen belongs to a study of blood T cell repertoires in COVID-19. Study as a whole: Acute-phase and convalescent COVID-19 samples originated in the United States, Italy and Spain. T cells, B-cell-depleted T cells, or PBMCs supplied cDNA or gDNA.

The clonotype was recovered from a man in his 70s with acute or convalescent COVID-19. J is TRBJ1-5 and V is TRBV6-2 or TRBV6-3; TRBD1 agrees at 9 bases. The sequencing sample was made of peripheral blood. The CDR3 region has the DNA TGTGCCAGCAGCCTACAGGGGGCGTGGGGTCAGCCCCAGCATTTT. Amino acid sequence: CASSLQGAWGQPQHF.